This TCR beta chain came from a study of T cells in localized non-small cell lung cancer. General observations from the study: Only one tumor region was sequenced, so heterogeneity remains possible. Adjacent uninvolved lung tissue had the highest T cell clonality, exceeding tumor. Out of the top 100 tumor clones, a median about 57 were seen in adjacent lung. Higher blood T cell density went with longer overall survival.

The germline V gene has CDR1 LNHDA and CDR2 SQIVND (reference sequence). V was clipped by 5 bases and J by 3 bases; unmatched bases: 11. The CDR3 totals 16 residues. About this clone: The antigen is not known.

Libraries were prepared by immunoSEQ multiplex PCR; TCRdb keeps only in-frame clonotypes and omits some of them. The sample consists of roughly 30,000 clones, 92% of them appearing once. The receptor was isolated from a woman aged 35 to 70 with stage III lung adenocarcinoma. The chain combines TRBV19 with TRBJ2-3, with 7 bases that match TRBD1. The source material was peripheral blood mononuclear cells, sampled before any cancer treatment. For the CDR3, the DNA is TGTGCCAGTAGTCGGTTTGGCAGGGGGAATACAGATACGCAGTATTTT. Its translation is CASSRFGRGNTDTQYF. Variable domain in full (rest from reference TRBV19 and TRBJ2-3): DGGITQSPKYLFRKEGQNVTLSCEQNLNHDAMYWYRQDPGQGLRLIYYSQIVNDFQKGDIAEGYSVSREKKESFPLTVTSAQKNPTAFYLCASSRFGRGNTDTQYFGPGTRLTVL.